Each of the 20 T cell receptor beta chains below was sequenced from the same sample in a study of OX40 agonist ivuxolimab in advanced cancers. The table came from immunoSEQ multiplex PCR; TCRdb's copy has only in-frame clones and leaves some out. This sample has roughly 70,000 clones, with about nine tenths found just once. This sample comprised CD4+ or CD8+ T cells sorted from blood, obtained in a trial of the OX40 agonist ivuxolimab. The receptors stem from an adult with an advanced solid tumor such as melanoma, head and neck, liver or kidney cancer.

This sequence joins TRBV30 and TRBJ1-2; D call uncertain. The germline V gene encodes CDR1 GTSNPN and CDR2 SVGIG (reference sequence). Trimming removed 0 bases at V and 3 bases at J, with 11 bases between. The length of the CDR3 is 14 residues. The CDR3 sequence is CAWSVPGSYYGYTF. The CDR3 coding sequence is TGTGCCTGGAGTGTACCCGGCAGCTACTATGGCTACACCTTC.

The V and J genes are TRBV29-1 and TRBJ1-2; 9 positions match TRBD1. There are 13 residues in the CDR3. CDR1 and CDR2 (germline): SQVTM, ANQGSEA. Unmatched junction bases numbered 5, after V lost 6 bases and J lost 3 bases. CDR3 DNA sequence: TGCAGCGTGGGACAGGGACGGGACTATGGCTACACCTTC. This translates into CSVGQGRDYGYTF.

The rearrangement uses TRBV5-1 and TRBJ1-2; D not certain. The ends were cut back, 0 bases at V and 5 bases at J, with 8 bases in the middle. Per germline, CDR1 SGHRS and CDR2 YFSETQ. The length of the CDR3 is 13 residues. CDR3 nucleotide sequence: TGCGCCAGCAGCTTGGAACCGAGGTATGGCTACACCTTC. Its protein product is CASSLEPRYGYTF.

This clone showed up just a few times. The rearrangement links TRBV5-4 to TRBJ2-7, with D possibly called TRBD1 or TRBD2 (5 bases each). CDR3 size: 14 residues. Trimming shortened V by 4 bases and J by 7 bases, and 18 bases separated the two germline ends. Germline CDR1 SGHNT, CDR2 YYREEE (reference sequence). CDR3 DNA sequence: TGTGCCAGCAGCGAGGGCAGGGCCTCTTGGGAGCAGTACTTC. Its translation: CASSEGRASWEQYF. The full variable domain, rest sourced from reference TRBV5-4 and TRBJ2-7, is ETGVTQSPTHLIKTRGQQVTLRCSSQSGHNTVSWYQQALGQGPQFIFQYYREEENGRGNFPPRFSGLQFPNYSSELNVNALELDDSALYLCASSEGRASWEQYFGPGTRLTVT.

The chain employs TRBV6-5 and TRBJ2-7; D perhaps matches TRBD2 (6 bases). Germline-derived CDR1 and CDR2 are MNHEY and SVGAGI. The germline V and J ends were trimmed by 5 bases and 9 bases, with 20 bases remaining between them. The CDR3 covers 14 residues. The CDR3 nucleotides are TGTGCCAGCAGTCTAGGAGCGGGTAGTTCCGGGCAGTACTTC. Translation gives CASSLGAGSSGQYF.

The chain is built from TRBV6-1 and TRBJ1-6, with D perhaps TRBD1 (6 bases). This CDR3 region has 14 residues. Trimming removed 3 bases at V and 9 bases at J, with 12 bases between. Looked up from germline, CDR1 is MNHNS and CDR2 is SASEGT. The CDR3 DNA follows: TGTGCCAGCAGTGACTACAGGGTGGGTTCACCCCTCCACTTT. Its translation: CASSDYRVGSPLHF.

The chain is built from TRBV6-5 and TRBJ1-5; D call uncertain. CDR1 is MNHEY, CDR2 SVGAGI, per germline. The V end was cut by 2 bases, the J end by 3 bases, with 5 bases between. This CDR3 has 13 amino acids. The CDR3 loop reads CASSYTYNQPQHF. DNA for the CDR3: TGTGCCAGCAGTTACACATACAATCAGCCCCAGCATTTT.

The genes are TRBV19 and TRBJ1-1; D perhaps matches TRBD1 (5 bases). Germline CDR1 LNHDA, CDR2 SQIVND (reference sequence). Trimming left V 5 bases short and J 1 base short, with 8 bases between. This CDR3 is built from 13 residues. In DNA, the CDR3 is TGTGCCAGTAGTTTCGACAGGAACACTGAAGCTTTCTTT. Translated: CASSFDRNTEAFF. The full variable domain, with the rest looked up from reference TRBV19 and TRBJ1-1, is DGGITQSPKYLFRKEGQNVTLSCEQNLNHDAMYWYRQDPGQGLRLIYYSQIVNDFQKGDIAEGYSVSREKKESFPLTVTSAQKNPTAFYLCASSFDRNTEAFFGQGTRLTVV.

This chain uses TRBV15 with TRBJ1-5; D gene ambiguous. Trimming pared 1 base from V and 0 bases from J, leaving 10 bases between. Germline V gives CDR1 LNHNV, CDR2 YYDKDF (reference sequence). The CDR3 has 16 residues. CDR3: CATSRGHVGSNQPQHF. The CDR3 DNA is TGTGCCACCAGCAGAGGTCATGTAGGTAGCAATCAGCCCCAGCATTTT.

The genes are TRBV11-1 and TRBJ1-1; D is possibly TRBD1 (6 bases). The V and J ends lost 5 bases and 1 base respectively, with 14 bases between them. Germline-derived CDR1 and CDR2 are SGHAT and FQDESV (reference sequence). The CDR3 is 15 residues long. CDR3 sequence (DNA): TGTGCCAGCAGCCCCTGGACAGTTGCGAACACTGAAGCTTTCTTT. Protein sequence: CASSPWTVANTEAFF.

The V call is TRBV6-1, the J call TRBJ2-1; a weak D match, TRBD1 (6 bases). V was trimmed by 6 bases and J by 6 bases, leaving 15 bases between them. The CDR3 loop spans 14 amino acids. From germline, CDR1 is MNHNS and CDR2 SASEGT. Here the CDR3 reads CASRISGAPNEQFF. The CDR3, as DNA: TGTGCCAGCAGGATATCAGGGGCCCCCAATGAGCAGTTCTTC.

This chain connects TRBV7-9 to TRBJ2-1; unclear D gene. From germline, CDR1 is SEHNR and CDR2 FQNEAQ (reference sequence). V was shortened by 4 bases and J by 5 bases, with 9 bases between the two germline ends. This CDR3 is 13 amino acids long. The CDR3: CASSSTENNEQFF. DNA of the CDR3: TGTGCCAGCAGCTCAACAGAGAACAATGAGCAGTTCTTC.

In DNA, the CDR3 is TGTGCCAGCAGCTTACTGGGACAGGGGAGTAGCAGCGATGGCTACACCTTC. Protein sequence: CASSLLGQGSSSDGYTF. V is TRBV11-2 and J is TRBJ1-2, with TRBD1 matching over 10 bases. The CDR3 covers 17 residues. Germline loops: CDR1 SGHAT, CDR2 FQNNGV. V gave up 2 bases and J gave up 6 bases; unmatched junction bases: 12.

The chain joins TRBV5-1 to TRBJ1-1; TRBD1 might be the D (5 bases). Deletions cut 0 bases from V and 4 bases from J, with 13 bases between. Germline CDR1 and CDR2: SGHRS and YFSETQ. The CDR3 has 15 amino acids. The CDR3, as DNA: TGCGCCAGCAGCTTGGACGGGCTTGGGGGCACTGAAGCTTTCTTT. Amino acid sequence: CASSLDGLGGTEAFF.

The chain uses TRBV7-6 and TRBJ2-6; 9 bases match TRBD1. Looked up from germline, CDR1 is SGHVS and CDR2 is FNYEAQ. This CDR3 has 21 residues. Trimming took 4 bases from V and 1 from J; bases not matched to a gene: 17. The CDR3 bases are TGTGCCAGCAGCTCCCCCCCCCTACCGGGACAGGGAAAGTCTGGGGCCAACGTCCTGACTTTC. Translation gives CASSSPPLPGQGKSGANVLTF.

V usage is TRBV9 and J usage is TRBJ2-1; TRBD1 agrees at 10 bases. There are 15 residues in the CDR3. After removal of 0 bases from V and 8 bases from J, the junction contained 5 bases not matched to a gene. CDR1 is SGDLS, CDR2 YYNGEE, per germline. This CDR3 reads CASSVGGTGVHEQFF. The DNA of the CDR3 is TGTGCCAGCAGCGTAGGGGGGACAGGGGTCCATGAGCAGTTCTTC.

This sequence joins TRBV5-1 and TRBJ1-3; D gene ambiguous. Trimming shortened V by 3 bases and J by 1 base, and 14 bases separated the two germline ends. CDR1 SGHRS and CDR2 YFSETQ come from the germline V gene. The CDR3 runs 16 residues. The CDR3 DNA follows: TGCGCCAGCAGCTCAGATCCGCCAGAGTCTGGAAACACCATATATTTT. This gives the protein CASSSDPPESGNTIYF.

This chain connects TRBV9 to TRBJ2-2; the D gene is possibly TRBD2 (7 bases). The CDR3 covers 14 residues. The V gene's germline CDR1 is SGDLS and CDR2 YYNGEE. Deletions cut 7 bases from V and 2 bases from J, with 12 bases between. Here the CDR3 DNA reads TGTGCCAGCGGGCCGGGGGGCAACACCGGGGAGCTGTTTTTT. As protein: CASGPGGNTGELFF.

This clone appeared a single time. The chain combines TRBV7-6 with TRBJ1-3; D may be TRBD1 (5 bases). The V gene's germline CDR1 is SGHVS and CDR2 FNYEAQ. This CDR3 has 16 residues. V was clipped by 0 bases and J by 2 bases, with 11 bases between them. CDR3 coding DNA: TGTGCCAGCAGCTTAGCCTCGACAGTCCCTGGAAACACCATATATTTT. It codes for CASSLASTVPGNTIYF. The variable domain in full, completed from reference TRBV7-6 and TRBJ1-3, reads GAGVSQSPRYKVTKRGQDVALRCDPISGHVSLYWYRQALGQGPEFLTYFNYEAQQDKSGLPNDRFSAERPEGSISTLTIQRTEQRDSAMYRCASSLASTVPGNTIYFGEGSWLTVV.

This chain connects TRBV2 to TRBJ1-1; D unclear. This CDR3 has 14 residues. Germline CDR1 is SNHLY and CDR2 is FYNNEI. The germline V and J ends were trimmed by 5 bases and 1 base, with 11 bases remaining between them. CDR3 coding DNA: TGTGCCAGCAGTTTAAAAGAGAGGAACACTGAAGCTTTCTTT. Translating it yields CASSLKERNTEAFF.